This T cell receptor beta chain was identified in a study of T-cell reconstitution after alpha-beta-depleted transplantation in children. Unique molecular identifiers were incorporated when the TCRbeta library was constructed. One entry per CDR3 protein, called by TCRdb with MiXCR from the PCR reads. The table lists about 640,000 distinct CDR3 sequences, around a sixth of them singletons. Trimming at V came to 1 base and at J to 7 bases, leaving 5 bases not matched to a gene. CDR1 and CDR2 from the germline V gene are SGHTA and FQGNSA. The CDR3 consists of 16 residues. The sample in question was PBMCs from the stem cell graft donor, obtained from the stem cell graft. The chain carries TRBV7-2 and TRBJ1-5; 12 bases line up with TRBD1. This clonotype was obtained from a human donor who donated a stem cell graft to a child with acute myeloid leukemia. CDR3 sequence (DNA): TGTGCCAGCAGCTTAGAGGGACAGGGGGCCGGGCAGCCCCAGCATTTT. Its protein product is CASSLEGQGAGQPQHF.